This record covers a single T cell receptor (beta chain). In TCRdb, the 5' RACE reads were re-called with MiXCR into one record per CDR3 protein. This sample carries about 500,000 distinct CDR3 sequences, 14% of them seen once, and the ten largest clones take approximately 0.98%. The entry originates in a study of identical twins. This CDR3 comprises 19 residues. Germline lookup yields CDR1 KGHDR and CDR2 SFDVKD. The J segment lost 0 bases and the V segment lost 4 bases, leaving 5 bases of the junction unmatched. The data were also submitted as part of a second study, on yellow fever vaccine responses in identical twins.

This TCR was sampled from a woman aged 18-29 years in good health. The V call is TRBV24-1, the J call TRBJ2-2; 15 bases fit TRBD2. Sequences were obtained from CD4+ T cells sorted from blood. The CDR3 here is CATSDPGTSGGTNTGELFF. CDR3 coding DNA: TGTGCCACCAGTGACCCCGGGACTAGCGGGGGGACGAACACCGGGGAGCTGTTTTTT.